The entry that follows covers one T cell receptor (beta chain) sequence. Its antigen is undetermined. The data originate from a study of lymphopenia after photon versus proton radiotherapy. General study points: Under photons, naive T cells and diversity fell while effector/memory populations rose. In patients who died, overall survival fell as post-nadir TCR diversity dropped more. After lymphocyte nadir, photon-treated repertoires showed oligoclonal expansion, especially CD8+ Temra. Survival link was tested only in deceased patients; proton benefit remains a possibility.

TCRdb's copy holds only in-frame clones and misses some; the assay was immunoSEQ multiplex PCR. The sample shows tens of thousands of clones, roughly 90% of them seen only once. The CDR3 is made up of 14 amino acids. Germline V gives CDR1 SEHNR, CDR2 FQNEAQ (reference sequence). The ends lost 4 bases at V and 6 bases at J; junction bases unmatched: 5. The sequence derives from a woman aged 40-49 years with cholangiocarcinoma. The material was peripheral blood, obtained from a patient treated with photon-based radiotherapy. The gene calls are TRBV7-9 and TRBJ2-2; 7 bases match TRBD1. The CDR3 DNA is TGTGCCAGCAGCTCCGCACAGGGGTCCGGGGAGCTGTTTTTT. Translation: CASSSAQGSGELFF.